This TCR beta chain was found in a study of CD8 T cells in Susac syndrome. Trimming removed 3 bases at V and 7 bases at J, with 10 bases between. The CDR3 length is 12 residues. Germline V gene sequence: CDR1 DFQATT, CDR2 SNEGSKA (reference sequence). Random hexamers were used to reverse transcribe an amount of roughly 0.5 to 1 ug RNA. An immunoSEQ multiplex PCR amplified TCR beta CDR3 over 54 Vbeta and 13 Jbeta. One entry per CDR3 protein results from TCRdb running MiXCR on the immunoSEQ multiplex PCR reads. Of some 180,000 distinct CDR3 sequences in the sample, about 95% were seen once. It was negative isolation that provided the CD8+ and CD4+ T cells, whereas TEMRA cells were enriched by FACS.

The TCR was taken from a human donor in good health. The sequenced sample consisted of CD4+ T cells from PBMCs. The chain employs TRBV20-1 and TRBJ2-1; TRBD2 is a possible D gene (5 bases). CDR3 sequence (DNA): TGCAGTGCTAGGTTACTAGTGAATGAGCAGTTCTTC. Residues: CSARLLVNEQFF.